Below are 21 T cell receptor beta chains sequenced from a single sample in a study of monozygotic twins with inflammatory bowel disease (dated by TCRdb to between 2019 and 2020). Library preparation used 5' RACE. The sequencer was an Illumina HiSeq 2500. TCRdb reprocessed the reads and lists each CDR3 protein sequence as a single entry, with no DNA. The sample has around 400,000 distinct CDR3 sequences on record. The ten largest make up 2% to 3% of the sample. The sample taken for sequencing was blood. The receptor set was obtained from a human donor with ulcerative colitis or Crohn's disease, or a healthy co-twin of an affected twin (not recorded which).

The chain couples TRBV5-1 to TRBJ1-1; the TCRdb call, TRBD1, lacks DNA for checking. Per the germline V gene, CDR1 is SGHRS and CDR2 is YFSETQ. This CDR3 contains 13 residues. The CDR3 spells CASSNQGNTEAFF.

V and J are TRBV6-5 and TRBJ1-6. The germline V gene has CDR1 MNHEY and CDR2 SVGAGI. The CDR3 consists of 11 residues. This chain's CDR3 is CASRNLPPLHF.

The gene calls are TRBV7-6 and TRBJ2-2; there is no DNA to check the TCRdb D call of TRBD1. The germline V gene has CDR1 SGHVS and CDR2 FNYEAQ. The CDR3 totals 16 residues. The CDR3 protein is CASSPKQGANTGELFF.

This CDR3 reads CASSLDRGGEAFF. The V gene is TRBV7-2, the J gene TRBJ1-1; with no DNA, the TCRdb D assignment of TRBD1 cannot be verified. This CDR3 spans 13 amino acids. Germline V lookup: CDR1 SGHTA, CDR2 FQGNSA.

V gene TRBV7-2 combines with J gene TRBJ2-1. Germline assignment: CDR1 SGHTA and CDR2 FQGNSA. The CDR3 length is 11 residues. CDR3 in amino acids: CASSVVNEQFF.

The genes are TRBV4-1 and TRBJ1-2; TCRdb calls TRBD1, which cannot be checked without DNA. The germline gives CDR1 MGHRA, CDR2 YSYEKL. The CDR3 is made up of 15 amino acids. The CDR3 sequence is CASSQVAGVNYGYTF.

J is TRBJ2-1 and V is TRBV20-1; TCRdb returns TRBD1, unconfirmable since there is no DNA. The CDR3 runs to 14 residues. Germline-derived CDR1 and CDR2 are DFQATT and SNEGSKA (reference sequence). This CDR3 is CSAEKGTNYNEQFF.

V and J are TRBV20-1 and TRBJ2-3; TCRdb's D gene call, TRBD2, goes unchecked for lack of DNA. This CDR3 spans 17 amino acids. CDR1 is DFQATT, CDR2 SNEGSKA, per germline (reference sequence). The CDR3 sequence is CSAKIGVAGGPLDTQYF.

The chain has TRBV6-2 or TRBV6-3 and TRBJ2-3; the TRBD2 assignment by TCRdb is unverifiable without DNA. The CDR3 totals 16 residues. The germline CDR1 and CDR2 sequences are MNHEY and SVGEGT. The CDR3 loop is CASIREGPVGTDTQYF.

This sequence joins TRBV21-1 and TRBJ2-7; TCRdb's D call, TRBD1, is unchecked because there is no DNA. TRBV21-1 is a pseudogene segment. The CDR3 spans 11 residues. CDR3 in amino acids: CASTCSHEQYF.

This chain joins TRBV11-2 and TRBJ2-4; the TCRdb call, TRBD2, lacks DNA for checking. This CDR3 has 18 amino acids. The germline V gene has CDR1 SGHAT and CDR2 FQNNGV. This CDR3 reads CASSFFSGRAQAKNIQYF.

This chain connects TRBV30 to TRBJ2-5; TCRdb's assignment of TRBD2 cannot be checked, as there is no DNA. Germline CDR1 is GTSNPN and CDR2 is SVGIG (reference sequence). The CDR3 runs 13 residues. The chain's CDR3 is CAWSGETRRTQYF.

This chain connects TRBV29-1 to TRBJ2-5; TCRdb calls TRBD1, which cannot be checked without DNA. The CDR3 covers 12 residues. From germline, CDR1 is SQVTM and CDR2 ANQGSEA. CDR3 region: CSVSQGQETQYF.

The rearrangement uses TRBV29-1 and TRBJ2-1; the D gene TCRdb calls, TRBD2, cannot be checked with no DNA. CDR3 length: 14 residues. Germline V CDR1 and CDR2: SQVTM, ANQGSEA. The CDR3 sequence is CSGGLAGNYNEQFF.

The chain is built from TRBV7-9 and TRBJ2-7; checking the TCRdb D call of TRBD1 is not possible without DNA. The CDR3 consists of 16 residues. Per germline, CDR1 SEHNR and CDR2 FQNEAQ (reference sequence). The CDR3 sequence is CASSSASDGLWGEQYF.

The V gene is TRBV19, the J gene TRBJ1-3; TCRdb proposes TRBD1, but this gene call is untestable without DNA. CDR1 and CDR2 from the germline V gene are LNHDA and SQIVND (reference sequence). CDR3 length: 16 amino acids. The CDR3 reads CASSGTISFSGNTIYF.

The chain couples TRBV29-1 to TRBJ2-7; no DNA is available, so the TRBD1 call from TCRdb remains unchecked. CDR1 SQVTM and CDR2 ANQGSEA come from the germline V gene. The CDR3 length is 13 residues. The CDR3 sequence is CSVFDRGRNEQYF.

The V call is TRBV20-1, the J call TRBJ2-1; the TCRdb call, TRBD1, lacks DNA for checking. Germline values: CDR1 DFQATT, CDR2 SNEGSKA (reference sequence). The CDR3 contains 14 residues. The CDR3 region is CSARGTGTYNEQFF.

The chain employs TRBV19 and TRBJ1-1. The CDR3 extends over 14 amino acids. Germline V gene data show CDR1 as LNHDA and CDR2 as SQIVND (reference sequence). This CDR3 is CASSTGLRSTEAFF.

The chain combines TRBV11-2 with TRBJ1-4; TCRdb gives TRBD1 as the D gene, but with no DNA this cannot be confirmed. The CDR3 has 19 residues. The germline CDR1 and CDR2 sequences are SGHAT and FQNNGV. The CDR3 sequence: CASSSPGGEGGAANEKLFF.

The rearrangement joins TRBV6-1 to TRBJ2-1; TCRdb returns TRBD1, unconfirmable since there is no DNA. This CDR3 is 14 amino acids long. Germline CDR1 reads MNHNS; CDR2 reads SASEGT. The CDR3 here is CASRDRDRYNEQFF.